The clone carrying this T cell receptor beta chain was counted many times. The CDR3 runs to 14 residues. Germline V gene data show CDR1 as LNHNV and CDR2 as YYDKDF (reference sequence). Between the trimmed V and J ends, which lost 8 bases and 2 bases, there was a span of 13 bases. This sample was taken from a study of neurological immune-mediated disorders. A blood bank in Maryland, USA, provided the volunteers who served as healthy controls. Using its own MiXCR run on the 5' RACE reads, TCRdb lists one record per CDR3 protein. In the table there are 28,000 or so distinct CDR3 sequences, more than 14% of which are singletons.

The sequence derives from a man aged 65 to 85 in good health. The sample comprised PBMCs. The chain is built from TRBV15 and TRBJ1-3, with D unclear. DNA for the CDR3: TGTGCCACCTTCCTGGGAGGGCCTGGAAACACCATATATTTT. Translation gives CATFLGGPGNTIYF.